This TCR beta chain was retrieved from a study of T cells in Graves' hyperthyroidism and ophthalmopathy. This clonotype was detected ten times or more. The antigen remains unidentified. General study points: The model forecast ophthalmopathy, anticipating it by a median approximately 6.2 months before onset. A model of 13 V-J features distinguished ophthalmopathy from stable hyperthyroidism.

RNA transcripts provided the source from which TCR beta CDR3 regions were amplified. Researchers ran a first-round RT-PCR on the TCR CDR3 using the HTBI primer set. TCRdb redid the calling of the multiplex PCR reads with MiXCR, one entry per CDR3 protein. The table shows roughly 200,000 distinct CDR3 sequences, with approximately 20% occurring only once. Germline lookup yields CDR1 SGDLS and CDR2 YYNGEE. V lost 4 bases, J lost 0 bases, and 7 bases stayed unmatched. There are 16 residues in the CDR3. The PBMCs had their origin in 8.5 to 10 ml of fresh peripheral blood. The sample comprised blood. This clonotype originated in a middle-aged man with Graves' hyperthyroidism. The chain links TRBV9 to TRBJ2-5, with TRBD2 matching over 9 bases. CDR3 sequence reads: CASSPRLAANQETQYF. CDR3 nucleotides: TGTGCCAGCAGCCCGAGACTAGCGGCAAACCAAGAGACCCAGTACTTC.